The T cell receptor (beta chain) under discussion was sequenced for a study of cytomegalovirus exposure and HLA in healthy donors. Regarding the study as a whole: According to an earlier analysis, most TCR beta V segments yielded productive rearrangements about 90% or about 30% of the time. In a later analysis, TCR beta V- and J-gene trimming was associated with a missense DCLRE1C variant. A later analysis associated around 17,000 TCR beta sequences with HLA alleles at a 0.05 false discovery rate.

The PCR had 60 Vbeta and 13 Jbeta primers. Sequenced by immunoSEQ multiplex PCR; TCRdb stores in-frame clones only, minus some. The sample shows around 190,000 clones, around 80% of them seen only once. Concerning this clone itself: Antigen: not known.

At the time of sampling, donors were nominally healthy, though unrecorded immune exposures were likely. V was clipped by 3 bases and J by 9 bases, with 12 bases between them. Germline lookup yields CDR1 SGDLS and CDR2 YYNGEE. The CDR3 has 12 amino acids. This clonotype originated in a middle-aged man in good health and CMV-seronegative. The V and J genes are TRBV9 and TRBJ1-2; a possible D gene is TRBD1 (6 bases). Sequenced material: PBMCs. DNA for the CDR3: TGTGCCAGCAGCGGCCTCAGGGGAAGCTACACCTTC. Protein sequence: CASSGLRGSYTF.